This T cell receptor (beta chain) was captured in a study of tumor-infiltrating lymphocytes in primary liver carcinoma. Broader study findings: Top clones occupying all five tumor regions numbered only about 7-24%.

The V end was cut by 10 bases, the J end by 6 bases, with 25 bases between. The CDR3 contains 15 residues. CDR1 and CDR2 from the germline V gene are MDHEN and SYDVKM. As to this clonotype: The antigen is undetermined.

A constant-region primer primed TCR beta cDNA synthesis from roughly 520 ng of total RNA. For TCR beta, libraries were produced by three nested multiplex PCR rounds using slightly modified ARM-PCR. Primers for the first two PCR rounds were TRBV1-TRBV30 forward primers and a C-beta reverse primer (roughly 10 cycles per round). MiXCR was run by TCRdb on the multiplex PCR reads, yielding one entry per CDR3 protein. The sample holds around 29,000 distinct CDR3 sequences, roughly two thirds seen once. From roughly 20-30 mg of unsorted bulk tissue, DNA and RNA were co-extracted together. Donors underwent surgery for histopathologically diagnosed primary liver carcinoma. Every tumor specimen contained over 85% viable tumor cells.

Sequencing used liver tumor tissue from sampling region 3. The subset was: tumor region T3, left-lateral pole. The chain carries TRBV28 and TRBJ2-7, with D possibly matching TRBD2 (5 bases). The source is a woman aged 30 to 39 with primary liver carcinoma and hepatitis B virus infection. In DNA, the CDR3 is TGTGCCAACAGCCCTCCGGGGAACAGAAACGGCGAGCAGTACTTC. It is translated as CANSPPGNRNGEQYF.